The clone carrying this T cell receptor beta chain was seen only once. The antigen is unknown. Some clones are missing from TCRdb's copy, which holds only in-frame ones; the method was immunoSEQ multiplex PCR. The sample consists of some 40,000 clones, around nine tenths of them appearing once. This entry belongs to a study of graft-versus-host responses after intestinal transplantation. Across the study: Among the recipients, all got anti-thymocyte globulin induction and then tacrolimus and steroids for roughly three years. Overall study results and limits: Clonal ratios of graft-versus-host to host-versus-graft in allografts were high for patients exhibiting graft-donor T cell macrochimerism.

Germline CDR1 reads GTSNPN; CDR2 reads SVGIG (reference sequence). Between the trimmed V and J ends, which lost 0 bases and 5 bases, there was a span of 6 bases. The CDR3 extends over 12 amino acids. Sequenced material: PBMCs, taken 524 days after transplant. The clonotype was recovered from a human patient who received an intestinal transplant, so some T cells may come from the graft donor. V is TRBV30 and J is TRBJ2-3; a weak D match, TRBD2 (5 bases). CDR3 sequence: CAWSVLVDTQYF. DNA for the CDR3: TGTGCCTGGAGTGTACTAGTAGATACGCAGTATTTT.